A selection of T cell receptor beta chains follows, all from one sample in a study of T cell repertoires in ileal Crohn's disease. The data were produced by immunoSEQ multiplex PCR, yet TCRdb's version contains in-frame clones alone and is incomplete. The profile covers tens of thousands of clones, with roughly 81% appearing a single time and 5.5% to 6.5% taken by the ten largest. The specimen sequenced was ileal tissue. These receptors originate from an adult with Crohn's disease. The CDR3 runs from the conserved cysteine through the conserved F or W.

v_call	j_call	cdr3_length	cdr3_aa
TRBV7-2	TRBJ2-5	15	CASSYGTGGAETQYF
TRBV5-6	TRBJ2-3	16	CASSLGTGGRSDTQYF
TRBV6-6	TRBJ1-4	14	CASSYNRLGEKLFF
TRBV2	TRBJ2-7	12	CACGETAYEQYF
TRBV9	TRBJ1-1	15	CASSVADTVGRGAFF
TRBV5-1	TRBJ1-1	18	CASSLAPGTGLMNTEAFF
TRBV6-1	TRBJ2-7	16	CASSEARQVGPYEQYF
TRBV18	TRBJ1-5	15	CASSPRSGDNQPQHF
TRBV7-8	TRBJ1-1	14	CASSPGTLNTEAFF
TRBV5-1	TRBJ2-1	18	CASSGGRGYQGSYNEQFF
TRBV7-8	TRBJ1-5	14	CASSLQSSRTNQHF
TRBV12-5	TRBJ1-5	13	CASGLSGDQPQHF
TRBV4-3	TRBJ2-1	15	CASSQGGGQYNEQFF
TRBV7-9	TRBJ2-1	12	CASSPNGNEQFF
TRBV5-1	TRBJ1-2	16	CASSLTPDRLRYGYTF
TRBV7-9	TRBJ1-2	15	CASSDATANNYGYTF
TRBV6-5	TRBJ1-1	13	CASSYSSGADAFF
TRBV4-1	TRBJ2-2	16	CASSPVWGRNTGELFF
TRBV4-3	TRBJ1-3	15	CASSQDGAGGNTIYF
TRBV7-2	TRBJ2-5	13	CASSRDREETQYF
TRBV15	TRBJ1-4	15	CATHAREGTNEKLFF
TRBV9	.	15	CASSVAPGQQYEQYF
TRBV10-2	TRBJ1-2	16	CASSADGTAVGGGYTF
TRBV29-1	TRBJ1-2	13	CSVELSGGYGYTF
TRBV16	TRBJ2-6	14	CASSRSVEGNVLTF
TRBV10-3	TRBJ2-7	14	CAISGGWGDHEQYF
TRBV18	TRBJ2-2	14	CASSTDRVTGELFF
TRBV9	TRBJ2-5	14	CASSSRGGQETQYF
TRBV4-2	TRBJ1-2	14	CASSQVGAGEGYTF
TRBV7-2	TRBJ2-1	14	CASSLALGGDEQFF
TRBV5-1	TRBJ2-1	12	CASDPGNNEQFF
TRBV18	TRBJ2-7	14	CASSPTGGTYEQYF
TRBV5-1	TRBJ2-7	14	CASSLVTGAGEQYF
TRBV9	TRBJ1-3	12	CASSGIVDTIYF
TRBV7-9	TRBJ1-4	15	CASSLPGPTGEKLFF
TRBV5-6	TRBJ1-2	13	CASSLSQGPGYTF
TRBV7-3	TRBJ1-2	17	CASSAYGGDRDPYGYTF
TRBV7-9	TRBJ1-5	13	CASSSNRDQPQHF
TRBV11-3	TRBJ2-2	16	CASSSRTSLYTGELFF
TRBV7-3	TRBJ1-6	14	CASSSTGSRSPLHF
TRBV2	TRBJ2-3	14	CASEAGGQKDTQYF
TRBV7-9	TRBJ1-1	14	CASSFGGGTTEAFF
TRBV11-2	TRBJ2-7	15	CASSFGQGVSYEQYF
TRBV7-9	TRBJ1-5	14	CASSLGGRNQPQHF
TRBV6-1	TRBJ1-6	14	CASSQTGNNSPLHF
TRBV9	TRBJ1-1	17	CASSVRDRGVLNTEAFF
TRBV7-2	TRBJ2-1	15	CASSFNPQSYNEQFF
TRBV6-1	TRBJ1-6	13	CASSRDLSPPLHF
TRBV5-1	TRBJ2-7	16	CASSLTGTYSSYEQYF
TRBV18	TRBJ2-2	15	CASSQTGWAAGELFF
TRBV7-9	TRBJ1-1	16	CASSLAQGGGNAEAFF
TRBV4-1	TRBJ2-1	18	CASSQDLERGDSYNEQFF
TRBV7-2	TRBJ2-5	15	CASSWRLAGEETQYF
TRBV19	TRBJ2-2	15	CASSIRTTDTGELFF
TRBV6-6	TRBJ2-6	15	CASRGQGSGANVLTF
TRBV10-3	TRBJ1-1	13	CAITPRGETEAFF
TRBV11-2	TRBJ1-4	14	CASSLNSGDEKLFF